The 21 T cell receptor beta chains presented below share a single source sample, sequenced in a study of neurological immune-mediated disorders. In TCRdb, the 5' RACE reads were re-called with MiXCR into one record per CDR3 protein. Of some 49,000 distinct CDR3 sequences in the sample, under 15% are singletons; the top ten hold roughly 4.3%. Noted time point: longitudinal time-point 2. Sequenced sample: PBMCs. Receptor source: a male donor with HTLV-1-associated myelopathy (HAM/TSP).

This clonotype was observed many times. The V gene is TRBV5-1, the J gene TRBJ2-3; no clear D gene. The CDR3 is 14 amino acids. Trimming pared 2 bases from V and 0 bases from J, leaving 7 bases between. CDR1 and CDR2 (germline): SGHRS, YFSETQ. CDR3 sequence reads: CASSFEGSTDTQYF. CDR3 coding DNA: TGCGCCAGCAGCTTCGAAGGTAGCACAGATACGCAGTATTTT.

This clonotype was observed many times. V usage is TRBV12-3 or TRBV12-4 and J usage is TRBJ2-1; D is possibly TRBD1 or TRBD2 (6 bases each). V gave up 7 bases and J gave up 0 bases, with 13 bases separating them. The CDR3 spans 15 residues. The CDR3 sequence is CASTGGQSSYNEQFF. The CDR3 DNA is TGTGCCAGCACCGGGGGCCAAAGCTCCTACAATGAGCAGTTCTTC.

There are many counts of this clonotype. This CDR3 reads CATSAPATYEQYF. The CDR3 nucleotides are TGTGCCACCAGTGCCCCCGCCACCTACGAGCAGTACTTC. V is TRBV24-1 and J is TRBJ2-7; D not certain. CDR3 length: 13 residues. Germline CDR1 is KGHDR and CDR2 is SFDVKD. V shed 5 bases and J shed 2 bases, with 9 bases lying between them.

Concerning this clonotype: This clone may be a read error of a much larger clone one base away. The chain joins TRBV12-3 or TRBV12-4 to TRBJ2-5; D might be TRBD1 (6 bases). CDR3 size: 13 residues. The CDR3 reads CATSKQGVETQYF. In nucleotides, the CDR3 is TGTGCCACCAGTAAACAGGGAGTAGAGACCCAGTACTTC.

The gene calls are TRBV7-8 and TRBJ1-3, with D unclear. Looked up from germline, CDR1 is SGHVS and CDR2 is FQNEAQ. CDR3 size: 15 residues. Trimming removed 1 base at V and 8 bases at J, with 15 bases between. DNA for the CDR3: TGTGCCAGCAGCTTAGTTTTGGCGCCCGGACACACCATATATTTT. This translates into CASSLVLAPGHTIYF.

This clonotype was seen at least ten times. The rearrangement links TRBV7-2 to TRBJ1-5, with D unclear. The CDR3 covers 15 residues. Germline lookup yields CDR1 SGHTA and CDR2 FQGNSA. With 5 bases removed from V and 0 bases from J, the gap between germline ends came to 11 bases. CDR3 sequence: CASSLNVYSNQPQHF. In nucleotides, the CDR3 is TGTGCCAGCAGCCTCAACGTATATAGCAATCAGCCCCAGCATTTT.

This clonotype was detected ten times or more. This chain joins TRBV20-1 and TRBJ1-6; a possible D gene is TRBD1 (6 bases). Germline V gives CDR1 DFQATT, CDR2 SNEGSKA (reference sequence). Trimming stripped 6 bases from V and 8 bases from J, with 23 bases between. This CDR3 spans 16 amino acids. The CDR3 DNA follows: TGCAGTGCCGTCCTCTCGGGGGGCCGGATTCATTCACCCCTCCACTTT. Encoded protein: CSAVLSGGRIHSPLHF.

Worth noting for this clonotype: A much larger clone lies one base from this, so it may be a read error. The V gene is TRBV5-6, the J gene TRBJ2-7; D might be TRBD2 (5 bases). The germline gives CDR1 SGHDT, CDR2 YYEEEE. The CDR3 extends over 12 amino acids. V dropped 0 bases and J dropped 6 bases, with 7 bases sitting between them. CDR3 protein: CASSLAGCEQYF. Here the CDR3 DNA reads TGTGCCAGCAGCTTGGCGGGGTGCGAGCAGTACTTC.

This clonotype was found many times. J is TRBJ2-3 and V is TRBV5-1, with D unresolved. This CDR3 has 15 residues. Germline V CDR1 and CDR2: SGHRS, YFSETQ. Trimming removed 0 bases at V and 2 bases at J, with 10 bases between. CDR3 protein: CASSLVAGVTDTQYF. The CDR3 region has the DNA TGCGCCAGCAGCTTGGTAGCAGGAGTCACAGATACGCAGTATTTT.

This clonotype appeared many times. The genes are TRBV5-1 and TRBJ2-2; D is possibly TRBD1 (5 bases). In germline, CDR1 is SGHRS, CDR2 YFSETQ. V gave up 0 bases and J gave up 4 bases, with 13 bases separating them. This CDR3 contains 16 residues. DNA of the CDR3: TGCGCCAGCAGCTTGGCCGTCACAGGACCCACCGGGGAGCTGTTTTTT. Amino acid sequence: CASSLAVTGPTGELFF.

This clonotype was seen repeatedly, ten times or more. This chain joins TRBV20-1 and TRBJ2-5; 10 nucleotides line up with TRBD2. The V segment lost 3 bases and the J segment 2 bases; nucleotides outside the gene matches: 3. Germline V gene lookup returns CDR1 DFQATT and CDR2 SNEGSKA (reference sequence). CDR3 length: 14 residues. The CDR3 protein is CSASQRGGQETQYF. CDR3 bases: TGCAGTGCTAGCCAGCGGGGGGGACAAGAGACCCAGTACTTC.

The J gene is TRBJ2-3, the V gene TRBV9; 15 nucleotides align to TRBD2. Germline values: CDR1 SGDLS, CDR2 YYNGEE. J gave up 1 base and V 4 bases, and 13 bases lay outside the gene matches. The CDR3 loop spans 20 amino acids. The DNA of the CDR3 is TGTGCCAGCAGCTCGCCCGGGACTAGCGGGGGGCCCGGCGGCACAGATACGCAGTATTTT. Encoded protein: CASSSPGTSGGPGGTDTQYF. The full variable domain, with the rest looked up from reference TRBV9 and TRBJ2-3, is DSGVTQTPKHLITATGQRVTLRCSPRSGDLSVYWYQQSLDQGLQFLIQYYNGEERAKGNILERFSAQQFPDLHSELNLSSLELGDSALYFCASSSPGTSGGPGGTDTQYFGPGTRLTVL.

This clonotype was counted only a few times. V usage is TRBV12-3 or TRBV12-4 and J usage is TRBJ1-3, with unresolved D. The V gene lost 1 base and the J gene lost 4 bases, with 11 bases spanning the gap. CDR3 length equals 15 residues. The CDR3 sequence is CASSLVSGLGNTIYF. DNA of the CDR3: TGTGCCAGCAGTTTAGTGTCGGGGTTAGGAAACACCATATATTTT.

This clonotype was recorded many times. V usage is TRBV18 and J usage is TRBJ2-7, with D unclear. The CDR3 contains 13 residues. Germline V lookup: CDR1 KGHSH, CDR2 LQKENI. The V end lost 3 bases, the J end lost 0 bases, and 6 bases lay between the germline ends. CDR3 bases: TGTGCCAGCTCACCCGCCTACTCCTACGAGCAGTACTTC. This sequence encodes CASSPAYSYEQYF. The entire variable domain, with the rest obtained from reference TRBV18 and TRBJ2-7, is as follows: NAGVMQNPRHLVRRRGQEARLRCSPMKGHSHVYWYRQLPEEGLKFMVYLQKENIIDESGMPKERFSAEFPKEGPSILRIQQVVRGDSAAYFCASSPAYSYEQYFGPGTRLTVT.

This clonotype occurred many times. The chain recombines TRBV5-1 with TRBJ2-5; TRBD1 is a possible D gene (5 bases). Germline-derived CDR1 and CDR2 are SGHRS and YFSETQ. V was pared by 0 bases and J by 1 base, with 10 bases between. The CDR3 covers 15 residues. The CDR3 sequence: CASSLVGAIQETQYF. CDR3 bases: TGCGCCAGCAGCTTGGTAGGGGCGATCCAAGAGACCCAGTACTTC.

This clonotype has just one count. This may come from a read error, since a much larger clone is one base off. The chain is built from TRBV20-1 and TRBJ1-6, with 7 nucleotides matching TRBD1. The CDR3 contains 19 residues. Germline V gene lookup returns CDR1 DFQATT and CDR2 SNEGSKA (reference sequence). V lost 5 bases and J lost 3; bases outside the gene matches: 19. CDR3 loop: CSAPETGLVASYYNSPLHF. The CDR3 nucleotides are TGCAGTGCTCCAGAGACAGGGCTCGTTGCAAGTTACTATAATTCACCCCTCCACTTT.

This clonotype has ten or more counts. The chain employs TRBV20-1 and TRBJ1-1; possible D gene TRBD1, 6 bases. The V end was cut by 3 bases, the J end by 10 bases, with 18 bases between. The germline V gene has CDR1 DFQATT and CDR2 SNEGSKA (reference sequence). The CDR3 runs 13 residues. CDR3 protein: CSARRAQGVVAFF. The CDR3 DNA follows: TGCAGTGCTAGGAGGGCACAGGGTGTGGTAGCTTTCTTT.

The table lists this clonotype with many counts. This chain uses TRBV6-2 or TRBV6-3 with TRBJ2-5; D is uncertain. The V end lost 6 bases, the J end lost 5 bases, and 16 bases lay between the germline ends. This CDR3 is 14 amino acids long. CDR1 is MNHEY, CDR2 SVGEGT, per germline. The CDR3 DNA is TGTGCCAGCAGACACGGATCGGGTGGGGAGACCCAGTACTTC. Its translation: CASRHGSGGETQYF.

In this sample, this clonotype turned up many times. The chain links TRBV7-8 to TRBJ2-1; D gene uncertain. V lost 5 bases and J 0 bases, leaving 17 bases between the germline ends. The CDR3 loop spans 17 amino acids. Germline V CDR1 and CDR2: SGHVS, FQNEAQ. The CDR3 loop is CASSQATVRSSYNEQFF. The CDR3 nucleotides are TGTGCCAGCAGCCAAGCGACGGTAAGGAGCTCCTACAATGAGCAGTTCTTC.

This clonotype appeared many times. The chain joins TRBV20-1 to TRBJ1-4; TRBD1 agrees at 9 bases. Germline V gene data show CDR1 as DFQATT and CDR2 as SNEGSKA (reference sequence). The CDR3 is made up of 15 amino acids. V was clipped by 5 bases and J by 7 bases; unmatched bases: 11. The CDR3 region has the DNA TGCAGTGCTGTTAGAACCAACAGGGGGCCTGAAAAACTGTTTTTT. Protein product: CSAVRTNRGPEKLFF.

To note about this clonotype: A much larger clone lies one base from this, so it may be a read error. This sequence joins TRBV10-3 and TRBJ2-5; D is unresolved. Between the trimmed V and J ends, which lost 11 bases and 2 bases, there was a span of 12 bases. The germline V gene has CDR1 ENHRY and CDR2 SYGVKD. This CDR3 region has 12 residues. Here the CDR3 reads CASMEDQETQYF. The DNA for the CDR3 is TGTGCCTCCATGGAAGATCAAGAGACCCAGTACTTC.